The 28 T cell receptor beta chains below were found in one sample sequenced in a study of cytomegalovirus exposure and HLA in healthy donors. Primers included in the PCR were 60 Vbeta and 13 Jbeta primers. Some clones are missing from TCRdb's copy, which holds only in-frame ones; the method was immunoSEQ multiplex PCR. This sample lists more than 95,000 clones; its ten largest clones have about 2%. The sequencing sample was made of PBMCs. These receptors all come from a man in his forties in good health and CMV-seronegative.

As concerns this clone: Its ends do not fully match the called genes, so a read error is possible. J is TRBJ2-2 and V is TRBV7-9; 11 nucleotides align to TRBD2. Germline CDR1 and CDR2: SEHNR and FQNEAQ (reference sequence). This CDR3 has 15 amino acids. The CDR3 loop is CASSLAGGNTGELFF. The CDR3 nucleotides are TGTGCCAGCAGCCTAGCGGGAGGGAACACCGGGGAGCTGTTTTTT.

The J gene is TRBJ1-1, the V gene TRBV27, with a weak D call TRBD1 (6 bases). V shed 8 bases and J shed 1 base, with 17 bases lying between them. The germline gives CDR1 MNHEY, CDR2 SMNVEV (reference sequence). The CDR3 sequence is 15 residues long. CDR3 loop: CASSRTGTKNTEAFF. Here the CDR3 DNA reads TGTGCCAGCTCCCGGACCGGGACAAAGAACACTGAAGCTTTCTTT.

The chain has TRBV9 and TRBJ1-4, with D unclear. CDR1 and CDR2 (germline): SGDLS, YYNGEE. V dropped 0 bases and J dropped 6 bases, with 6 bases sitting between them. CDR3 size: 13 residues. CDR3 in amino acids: CASSVESDEKLFF. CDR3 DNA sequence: TGTGCCAGCAGCGTAGAGTCGGATGAAAAACTGTTTTTT.

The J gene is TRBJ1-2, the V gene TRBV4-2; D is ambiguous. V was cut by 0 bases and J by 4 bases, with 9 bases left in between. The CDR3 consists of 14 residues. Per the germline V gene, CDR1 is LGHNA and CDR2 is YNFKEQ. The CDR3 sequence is CASSQDPGGYGYTF. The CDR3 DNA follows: TGTGCCAGCAGCCAAGATCCGGGAGGCTATGGCTACACCTTC.

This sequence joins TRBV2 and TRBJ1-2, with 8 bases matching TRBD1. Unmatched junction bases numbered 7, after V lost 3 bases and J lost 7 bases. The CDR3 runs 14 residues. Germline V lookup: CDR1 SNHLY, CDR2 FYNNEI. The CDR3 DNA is TGTGCCAGCAGTGATAGGCAGGGGGCCCCTGGCTACACCTTC. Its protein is CASSDRQGAPGYTF.

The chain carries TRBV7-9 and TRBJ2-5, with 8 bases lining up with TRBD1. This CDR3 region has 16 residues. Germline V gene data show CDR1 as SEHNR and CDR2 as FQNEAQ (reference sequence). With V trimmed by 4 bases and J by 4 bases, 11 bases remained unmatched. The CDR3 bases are TGTGCCAGCAGCTCCCTGGACAGGGCAGCTTCAGAGACCCAGTACTTC. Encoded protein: CASSSLDRAASETQYF.

The CDR3 DNA reads TGTGCCAGCAGCCCAGGAGGTTCTGGTTATGAGCAGTTCTTC. Amino acids: CASSPGGSGYEQFF. V and J are TRBV7-2 and TRBJ2-1, with D possibly matching TRBD2 (5 bases). From germline, CDR1 is SGHTA and CDR2 FQGNSA. The ends were cut back, 5 bases at V and 8 bases at J, with 16 bases in the middle. The CDR3 contains 14 residues.

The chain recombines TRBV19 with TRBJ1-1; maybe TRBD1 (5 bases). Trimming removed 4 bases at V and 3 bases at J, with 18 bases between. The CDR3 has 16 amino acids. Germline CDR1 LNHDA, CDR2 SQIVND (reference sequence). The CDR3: CASSSGDPKVDTEAFF. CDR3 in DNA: TGTGCCAGTAGTAGCGGGGACCCTAAAGTGGACACTGAAGCTTTCTTT.

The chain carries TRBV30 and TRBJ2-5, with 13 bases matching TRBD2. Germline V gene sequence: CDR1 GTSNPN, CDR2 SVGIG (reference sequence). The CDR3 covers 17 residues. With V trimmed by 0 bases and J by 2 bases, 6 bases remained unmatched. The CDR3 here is CAWSVRLAGGGQETQYF. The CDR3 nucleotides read TGTGCCTGGAGTGTACGACTAGCGGGGGGTGGGCAAGAGACCCAGTACTTC.

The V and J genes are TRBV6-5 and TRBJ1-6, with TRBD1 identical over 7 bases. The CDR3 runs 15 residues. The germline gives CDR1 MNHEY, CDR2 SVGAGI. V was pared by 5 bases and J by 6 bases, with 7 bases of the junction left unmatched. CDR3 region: CASSTGVGGNSPLHF. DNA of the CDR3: TGTGCCAGCAGTACAGGGGTCGGCGGTAATTCACCCCTCCACTTT.

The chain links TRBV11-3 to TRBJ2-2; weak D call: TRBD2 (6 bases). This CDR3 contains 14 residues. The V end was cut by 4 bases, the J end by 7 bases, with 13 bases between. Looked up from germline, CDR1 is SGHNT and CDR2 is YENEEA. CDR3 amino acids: CASSSPGVLGELFF. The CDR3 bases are TGTGCCAGCAGCTCCCCGGGGGTCCTCGGGGAGCTGTTTTTT.

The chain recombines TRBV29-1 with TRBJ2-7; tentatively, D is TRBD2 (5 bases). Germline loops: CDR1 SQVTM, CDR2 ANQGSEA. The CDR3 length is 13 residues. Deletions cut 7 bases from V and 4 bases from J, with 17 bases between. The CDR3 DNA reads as TGCAGCGAGAGTTGGGAGCGATTGTACGAGCAGTACTTC. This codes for CSESWERLYEQYF.

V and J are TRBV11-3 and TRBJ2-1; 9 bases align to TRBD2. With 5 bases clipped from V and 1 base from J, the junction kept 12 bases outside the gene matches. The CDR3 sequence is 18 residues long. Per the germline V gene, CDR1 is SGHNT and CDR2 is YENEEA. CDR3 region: CASSPRGGSGRSYNEQFF. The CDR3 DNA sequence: TGTGCCAGCAGCCCACGCGGGGGTAGCGGGAGATCCTACAATGAGCAGTTCTTC.

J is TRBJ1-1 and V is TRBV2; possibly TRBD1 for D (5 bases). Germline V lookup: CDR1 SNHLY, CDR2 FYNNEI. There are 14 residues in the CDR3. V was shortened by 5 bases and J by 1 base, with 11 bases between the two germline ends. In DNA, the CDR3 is TGTGCCAGCAGTCAAGACACAGGGAACACTGAAGCTTTCTTT. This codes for CASSQDTGNTEAFF.

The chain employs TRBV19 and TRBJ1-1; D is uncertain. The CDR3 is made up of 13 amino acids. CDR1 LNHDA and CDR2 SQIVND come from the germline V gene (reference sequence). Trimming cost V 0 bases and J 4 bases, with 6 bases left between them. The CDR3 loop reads CASSIEGSTEAFF. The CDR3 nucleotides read TGTGCCAGTAGTATAGAAGGGAGCACTGAAGCTTTCTTT.

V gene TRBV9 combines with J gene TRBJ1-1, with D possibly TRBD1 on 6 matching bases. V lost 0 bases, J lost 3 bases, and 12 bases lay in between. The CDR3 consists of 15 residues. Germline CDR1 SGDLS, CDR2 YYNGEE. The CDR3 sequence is CASSVVAQGDTEAFF. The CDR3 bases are TGTGCCAGCAGCGTAGTAGCACAGGGAGACACTGAAGCTTTCTTT.

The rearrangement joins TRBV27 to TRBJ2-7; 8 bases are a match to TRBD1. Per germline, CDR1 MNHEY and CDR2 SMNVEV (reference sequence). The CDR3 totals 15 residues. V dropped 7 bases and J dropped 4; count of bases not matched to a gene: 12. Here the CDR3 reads CASTKTGQARYEQYF. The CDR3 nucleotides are TGTGCCAGCACCAAGACGGGACAGGCCAGGTACGAGCAGTACTTC.

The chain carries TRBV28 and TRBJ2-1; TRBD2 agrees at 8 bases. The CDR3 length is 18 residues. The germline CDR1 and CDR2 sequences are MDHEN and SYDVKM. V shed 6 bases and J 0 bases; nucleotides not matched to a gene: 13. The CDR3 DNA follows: TGTGCCAGCAGCCGATCCGGGACTAGGGTTAACTCCTACAATGAGCAGTTCTTC. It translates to CASSRSGTRVNSYNEQFF.

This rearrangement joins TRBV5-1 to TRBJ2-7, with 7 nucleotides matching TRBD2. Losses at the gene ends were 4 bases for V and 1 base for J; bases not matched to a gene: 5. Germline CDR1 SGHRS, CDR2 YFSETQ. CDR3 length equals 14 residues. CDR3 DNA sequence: TGCGCCAGCAGCATTGGGGGGGGGTCCTACGAGCAGTACTTC. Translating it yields CASSIGGGSYEQYF.

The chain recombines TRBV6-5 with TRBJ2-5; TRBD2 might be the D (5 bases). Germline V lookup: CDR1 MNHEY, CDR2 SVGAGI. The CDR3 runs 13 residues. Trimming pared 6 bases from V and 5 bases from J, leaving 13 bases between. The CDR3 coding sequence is TGTGCCAGCAGCTCCCCGGACTGGGAGACCCAGTACTTC. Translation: CASSSPDWETQYF.

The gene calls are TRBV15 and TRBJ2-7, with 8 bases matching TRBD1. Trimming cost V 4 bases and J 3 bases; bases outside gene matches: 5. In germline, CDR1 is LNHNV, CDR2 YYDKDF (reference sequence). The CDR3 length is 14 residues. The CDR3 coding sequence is TGTGCCACCAGCATTTCGACAGGGGACTACGAGCAGTACTTC. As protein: CATSISTGDYEQYF.

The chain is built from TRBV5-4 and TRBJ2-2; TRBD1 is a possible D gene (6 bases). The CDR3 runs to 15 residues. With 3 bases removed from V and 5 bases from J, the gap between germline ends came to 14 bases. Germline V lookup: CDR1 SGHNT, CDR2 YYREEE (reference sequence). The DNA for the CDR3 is TGTGCCAGCAGCTGGTGGGGTACAGGGACCGGGGAGCTGTTTTTT. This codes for CASSWWGTGTGELFF.

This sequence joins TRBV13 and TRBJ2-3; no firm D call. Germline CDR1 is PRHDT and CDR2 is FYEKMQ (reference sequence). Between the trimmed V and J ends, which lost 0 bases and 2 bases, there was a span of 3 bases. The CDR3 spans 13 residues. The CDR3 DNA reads TGTGCCAGCAGCTTAGGTTACACAGATACGCAGTATTTT. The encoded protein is CASSLGYTDTQYF.

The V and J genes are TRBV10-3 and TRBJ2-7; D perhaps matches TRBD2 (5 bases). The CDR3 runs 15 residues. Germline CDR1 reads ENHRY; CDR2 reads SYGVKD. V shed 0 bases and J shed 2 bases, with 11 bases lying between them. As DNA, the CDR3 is TGTGCCATCAGTGAGTCGGCCGGAGGTACCTACGAGCAGTACTTC. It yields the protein CAISESAGGTYEQYF.

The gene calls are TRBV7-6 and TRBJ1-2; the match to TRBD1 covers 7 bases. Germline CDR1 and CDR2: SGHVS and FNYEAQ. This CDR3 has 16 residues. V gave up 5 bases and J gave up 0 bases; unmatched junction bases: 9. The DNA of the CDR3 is TGTGCCAGCAGCCCCGGACAGGTACGAGCTAACTATGGCTACACCTTC. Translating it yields CASSPGQVRANYGYTF.

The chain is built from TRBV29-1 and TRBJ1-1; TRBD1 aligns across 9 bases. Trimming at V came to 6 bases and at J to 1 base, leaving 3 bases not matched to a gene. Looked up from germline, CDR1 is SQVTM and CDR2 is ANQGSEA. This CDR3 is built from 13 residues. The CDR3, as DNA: TGCAGCGTATACAGGGGGCAGAACACTGAAGCTTTCTTT. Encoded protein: CSVYRGQNTEAFF. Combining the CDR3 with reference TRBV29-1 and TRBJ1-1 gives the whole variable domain SAVISQKPSRDICQRGTSLTIQCQVDSQVTMMFWYRQQPGQSLTLIATANQGSEATYESGFVIDKFPISRPNLTFSTLTVSNMSPEDSSIYLCSVYRGQNTEAFFGQGTRLTVV.

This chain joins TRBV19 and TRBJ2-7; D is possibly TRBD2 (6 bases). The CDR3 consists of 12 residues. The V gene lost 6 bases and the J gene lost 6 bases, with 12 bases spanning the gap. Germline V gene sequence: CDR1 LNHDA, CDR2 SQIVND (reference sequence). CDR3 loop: CASSLTGVEQYF. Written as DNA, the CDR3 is TGTGCCAGTAGCCTAACGGGGGTCGAGCAGTACTTC.

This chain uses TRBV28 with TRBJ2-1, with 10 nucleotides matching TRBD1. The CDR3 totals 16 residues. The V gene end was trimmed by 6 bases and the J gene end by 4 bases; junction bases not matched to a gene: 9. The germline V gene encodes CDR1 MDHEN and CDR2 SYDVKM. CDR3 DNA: TGTGCCAGCAGAATGAACGGACAGGGGGGGTACAATGAGCAGTTCTTC. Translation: CASRMNGQGGYNEQFF.